Shown below are 22 T cell receptor beta chains from a single sample sequenced in a study of shared clonotypes between healthy human individuals. Clones were sequenced by immunoSEQ multiplex PCR, and TCRdb holds only the in-frame ones, with some missing. There are hundreds of thousands of clones in the sample; about three quarters occur only once, and 13% lies in the top ten. Sequencing was performed on PBMCs. The receptors here all came from a woman aged 40 to 50 in good health. Some clones in this sample may be carry-over from other donors' samples.

The rearrangement links TRBV28 to TRBJ2-5; maybe TRBD1 (6 bases). V was pared by 0 bases and J by 0 bases, with 14 bases between. Germline CDR1 is MDHEN and CDR2 is SYDVKM. The CDR3 sequence is 17 residues long. CDR3 sequence reads: CASSLWRRGRDQETQYF. CDR3 in DNA: TGTGCCAGCAGTTTATGGCGTAGGGGGAGAGACCAAGAGACCCAGTACTTC.

V is TRBV5-1 and J is TRBJ2-7; D might be TRBD1 or TRBD2, each matching 5 bases. Trimming stripped 4 bases from V and 2 bases from J, with 13 bases between. The CDR3 is 14 residues long. The germline V gene encodes CDR1 SGHRS and CDR2 YFSETQ. The CDR3 spells CASSAGDGPYEQYF. The CDR3 nucleotides read TGCGCCAGCAGCGCCGGGGACGGACCCTACGAGCAGTACTTC.

This clone was seen only a few times. V usage is TRBV5-1 and J usage is TRBJ2-1, with 8 bases aligning to TRBD1. Germline V gene sequence: CDR1 SGHRS, CDR2 YFSETQ. This CDR3 region has 14 residues. V dropped 0 bases and J dropped 7; count of bases not matched to a gene: 3. CDR3: CASSLGTGRNEQFF. CDR3 nucleotide sequence: TGCGCCAGCAGCTTGGGGACAGGGCGGAATGAGCAGTTCTTC.

The chain recombines TRBV2 with TRBJ2-7; D is possibly TRBD1 or TRBD2 (5 bases each). This CDR3 spans 14 amino acids. CDR1 is SNHLY and CDR2 is FYNNEI in the germline V gene. V lost 5 bases, J lost 7 bases, and 18 bases lay in between. CDR3 residues: CASSRDGFEVEQYF. The DNA of the CDR3 is TGTGCCAGCAGTAGGGACGGTTTTGAGGTAGAGCAGTACTTC.

The sample holds one count of this clone. The V call is TRBV6-5, the J call TRBJ2-2; 7 bases line up with TRBD1. Germline V gene sequence: CDR1 MNHEY, CDR2 SVGAGI. This CDR3 contains 15 residues. V shed 4 bases, J shed 4 bases, and the junction held 6 bases outside the gene matches. The CDR3 is CASSFSGTATGELFF. The CDR3, as DNA: TGTGCCAGCAGTTTCTCCGGGACAGCCACCGGGGAGCTGTTTTTT.

V usage is TRBV19 and J usage is TRBJ2-1, with TRBD2 matching 10 bases. The V segment lost 4 bases and the J segment 12 bases; nucleotides outside the gene matches: 15. The germline gives CDR1 LNHDA, CDR2 SQIVND (reference sequence). The CDR3 is made up of 16 amino acids. The CDR3 loop is CASSSHSGTSDVLQFF. As DNA, the CDR3 is TGTGCCAGTAGTAGTCATTCAGGGACTAGCGATGTACTGCAGTTCTTC.

In nucleotides, the CDR3 is TGTGCCAGCAAGGCGGGCAGGGGGAGTTACAATGAGCAGTTCTTC. Protein sequence: CASKAGRGSYNEQFF. V gene TRBV6-5 combines with J gene TRBJ2-1, with 7 bases lining up with TRBD1. Losses at the gene ends were 7 bases for V and 4 bases for J; bases not matched to a gene: 10. The CDR3 has 15 residues. Germline values: CDR1 MNHEY, CDR2 SVGAGI.

The gene calls are TRBV11-2 and TRBJ1-5; D unclear. V was cut by 4 bases and J by 6 bases, with 19 bases left in between. Per germline, CDR1 SGHAT and CDR2 FQNNGV. The CDR3 has 16 residues. The CDR3, as DNA: TGTGCCAGCAGCTCCACCAAAGGCAGGACTGTTCAGCCCCAGCATTTT. Its protein is CASSSTKGRTVQPQHF.

This clone was picked up a small number of times. The CDR3 sequence: CASSLTGGGYEQYF. The CDR3 bases are TGCGCCAGCAGCCTAACAGGGGGCGGGTACGAGCAGTACTTC. The chain recombines TRBV5-1 with TRBJ2-7; TRBD1 agrees at 9 bases. Germline V gene sequence: CDR1 SGHRS, CDR2 YFSETQ. With V trimmed by 4 bases and J by 4 bases, 6 bases remained unmatched. The CDR3 loop spans 14 amino acids.

The V call is TRBV10-1, the J call TRBJ2-3, with D hard to call. The V and J ends lost 2 bases and 9 bases respectively, with 12 bases between them. Germline CDR1 reads WNHNN; CDR2 reads SYGVQD (reference sequence). The CDR3 runs 13 residues. In nucleotides, the CDR3 is TGCGCCAGCAGTGAGCCGAGCCCCGGGACGCAGTATTTT. It codes for CASSEPSPGTQYF.

The chain has TRBV30 and TRBJ2-3; D perhaps matches TRBD2 (6 bases). CDR1 GTSNPN and CDR2 SVGIG come from the germline V gene (reference sequence). Deletions cut 2 bases from V and 7 bases from J, with 19 bases between. This CDR3 comprises 15 residues. Here the CDR3 DNA reads TGTGCCTGGAGTTCCGCGTTTGGTAGCGGAAATACGCAGTATTTT. Protein: CAWSSAFGSGNTQYF.

The genes are TRBV6-5 and TRBJ1-5; TRBD1 is a possible D gene (6 bases). This CDR3 has 13 amino acids. With 5 bases removed from V and 7 bases from J, the gap between germline ends came to 12 bases. The germline gives CDR1 MNHEY, CDR2 SVGAGI. CDR3 in DNA: TGTGCCAGCAGTCCATACAGGGAACAGCCCCAGCATTTT. This encodes CASSPYREQPQHF.

The sample holds one count of this clone. This chain links TRBV7-2 with TRBJ2-3, with D perhaps assigned TRBD1 or TRBD2 (5 bases each). The CDR3 is made up of 13 amino acids. Trimming left V 0 bases short and J 6 bases short, with 7 bases between. The germline V gene has CDR1 SGHTA and CDR2 FQGNSA. The DNA for the CDR3 is TGTGCCAGCAGCTTAGCCTGGGGGGATACGCAGTATTTT. It is translated as CASSLAWGDTQYF.

To note about this clone: A far bigger clonotype differs at one base, so this is likely a read error. The chain is built from TRBV4-3 and TRBJ1-4; D remains unclear. V was clipped by 1 base and J by 2 bases, with 11 bases between them. The CDR3 runs to 16 residues. Germline V lookup: CDR1 LGHNA, CDR2 YSLEER. The CDR3 nucleotides read TGCGCCAGCAGCCAAGGTCGGGTCGACACTAATGAAAAACTGTTTTTT. Translation gives CASSQGRVDTNEKLFF.

A remark on this clone: The sample carries other DNA sequences with the same CDR3. The chain joins TRBV29-1 to TRBJ2-7; D remains unclear. V was cut by 5 bases and J by 0 bases, with 5 bases left in between. The germline CDR1 and CDR2 sequences are SQVTM and ANQGSEA. The CDR3 runs 11 residues. The CDR3 bases are TGCAGCGTTCTCAGCTCCTACGAGCAGTACTTC. Encoded protein: CSVLSSYEQYF.

V usage is TRBV7-2 and J usage is TRBJ2-7; D remains ambiguous. CDR3 length equals 15 residues. Germline CDR1 SGHTA, CDR2 FQGNSA. Trimming stripped 6 bases from V and 2 bases from J, with 17 bases between. CDR3 loop: CASSFLRYPPYEQYF. The CDR3 region has the DNA TGTGCCAGCAGTTTCCTCCGCTACCCGCCCTACGAGCAGTACTTC.

This clone has a single count. The chain uses TRBV7-2 and TRBJ2-2, with D unresolved. The CDR3 has 15 residues. Germline CDR1 reads SGHTA; CDR2 reads FQGNSA. Trimming removed 5 bases at V and 6 bases at J, with 16 bases between. The chain's CDR3 is CASSPQVIGAGELFF. CDR3 coding DNA: TGTGCCAGCAGCCCCCAAGTAATAGGTGCCGGGGAGCTGTTTTTT.

The CDR3 sequence: CASSLRGPYEQYF. The CDR3 bases are TGTGCCAGCTCACTTCGAGGGCCATACGAGCAGTACTTC. This chain uses TRBV18 with TRBJ2-7, with D possibly being TRBD2 (5 bases). The V end lost 4 bases, the J end lost 4 bases, and 11 bases lay between the germline ends. The germline V gene has CDR1 KGHSH and CDR2 LQKENI. This CDR3 is built from 13 residues. Supplemented by reference TRBV18 and TRBJ2-7, the full variable domain reads NAGVMQNPRHLVRRRGQEARLRCSPMKGHSHVYWYRQLPEEGLKFMVYLQKENIIDESGMPKERFSAEFPKEGPSILRIQQVVRGDSAAYFCASSLRGPYEQYFGPGTRLTVT.

This clone was seen a single time. The V gene is TRBV7-2, the J gene TRBJ2-7; 12 nucleotides agree with TRBD2. V lost 4 bases to trimming and J lost 7 bases; unmatched junction nucleotides: 5. This CDR3 has 14 amino acids. CDR1 is SGHTA and CDR2 is FQGNSA in the germline V gene. The CDR3 loop is CASSSTSGRWEQYF. In nucleotides, the CDR3 is TGTGCCAGCAGCTCAACTAGCGGGAGGTGGGAGCAGTACTTC.

The J gene is TRBJ1-3, the V gene TRBV19; no definite D call. Trimming took off 3 bases at V and 2 bases at J, with 11 bases between the two ends. The CDR3 runs to 15 residues. Germline CDR1 reads LNHDA; CDR2 reads SQIVND (reference sequence). CDR3 loop: CASSILQPPGNTIYF. The DNA of the CDR3 is TGTGCCAGTAGTATCCTACAGCCTCCTGGAAACACCATATATTTT.

The chain uses TRBV5-4 and TRBJ2-7; TRBD2 matches 8 bases. Losses at the gene ends were 0 bases for V and 0 bases for J; bases not matched to a gene: 5. Germline CDR1 and CDR2: SGHNT and YYREEE (reference sequence). This CDR3 is 16 amino acids long. CDR3: CASSLVIAGPSYEQYF. In DNA form, the CDR3 reads TGTGCCAGCAGCTTGGTAATAGCGGGACCCTCCTACGAGCAGTACTTC.

The chain carries TRBV28 and TRBJ2-7; D call uncertain. V was cut by 2 bases and J by 2 bases, with 7 bases left in between. The CDR3 extends over 13 amino acids. CDR1 and CDR2 from the germline V gene are MDHEN and SYDVKM. The CDR3 region is CASSLHPTYEQYF. CDR3 nucleotides: TGTGCCAGCAGTTTACATCCCACCTACGAGCAGTACTTC.